This T cell receptor beta chain was sequenced in a study of blood T cell repertoires in COVID-19. About the research overall: From the United States, Italy and Spain came samples of acute and convalescent COVID-19. PBMCs, B-cell-depleted T cells, or T cells provided the cDNA or gDNA that made up the material.

The CDR3 totals 15 residues. The germline V gene has CDR1 SGHRS and CDR2 YFSETQ. V lost 3 bases, J lost 7 bases, and 8 bases stayed unmatched. This clone was counted only a few times. Original handling: Estimation of nucleated cell counts relied on the amplification of reference gene primers. Assay: immunoSEQ multiplex PCR; the TCRdb copy retains only in-frame clones and omits some. D and trimming come from the DNA, and the V and J calls and clone size come from that table. The sample shows tens of thousands of clones, approximately 86% of them seen only once. The source of this sequence is a human donor in a cohort sampled during active COVID-19. V is TRBV5-1 and J is TRBJ1-2; TRBD1 agrees at 11 bases. The material sequenced was peripheral blood. The chain's CDR3 is CASSSEPGTGGGYTF. As DNA, the CDR3 is TGCGCCAGCAGCTCGGAACCTGGGACAGGGGGTGGCTACACCTTC. The whole variable domain, remainder taken from reference TRBV5-1 and TRBJ1-2, is KAGVTQTPRYLIKTRGQQVTLSCSPISGHRSVSWYQQTPGQGLQFLFEYFSETQRNKGNFPGRFSGRQFSNSRSEMNVSTLELGDSALYLCASSSEPGTGGGYTFGSGTRLTVV.